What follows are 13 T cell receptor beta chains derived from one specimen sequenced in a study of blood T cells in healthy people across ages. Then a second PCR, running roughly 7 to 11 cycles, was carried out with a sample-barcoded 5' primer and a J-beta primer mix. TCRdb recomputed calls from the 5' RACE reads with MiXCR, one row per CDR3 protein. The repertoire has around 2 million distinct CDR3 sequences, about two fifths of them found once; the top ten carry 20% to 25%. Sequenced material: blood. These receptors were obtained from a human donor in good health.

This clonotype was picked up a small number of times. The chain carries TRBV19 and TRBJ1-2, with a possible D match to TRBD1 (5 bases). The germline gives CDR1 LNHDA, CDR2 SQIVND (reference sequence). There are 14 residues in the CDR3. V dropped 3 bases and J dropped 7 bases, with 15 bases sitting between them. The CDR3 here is CASSMETVASGYTF. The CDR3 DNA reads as TGTGCCAGTAGTATGGAGACAGTCGCCTCTGGCTACACCTTC.

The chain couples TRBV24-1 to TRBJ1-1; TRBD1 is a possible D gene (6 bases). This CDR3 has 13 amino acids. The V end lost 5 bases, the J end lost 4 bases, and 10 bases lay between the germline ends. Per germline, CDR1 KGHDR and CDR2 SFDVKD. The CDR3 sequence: CATSASGATEAFF. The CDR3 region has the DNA TGTGCCACCAGTGCTTCGGGGGCCACTGAAGCTTTCTTT.

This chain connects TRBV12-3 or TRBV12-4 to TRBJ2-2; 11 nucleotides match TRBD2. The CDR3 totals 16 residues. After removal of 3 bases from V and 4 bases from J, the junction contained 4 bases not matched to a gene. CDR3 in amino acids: CASSFGTSGPTGELFF. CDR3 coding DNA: TGTGCCAGCAGTTTTGGGACTAGCGGTCCCACCGGGGAGCTGTTTTTT.

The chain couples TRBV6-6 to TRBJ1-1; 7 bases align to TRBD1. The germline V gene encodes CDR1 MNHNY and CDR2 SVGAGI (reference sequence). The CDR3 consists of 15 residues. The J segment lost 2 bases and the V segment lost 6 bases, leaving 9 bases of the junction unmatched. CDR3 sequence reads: CASRNNQGVNTEAFF. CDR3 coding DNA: TGTGCCAGCAGAAACAATCAGGGGGTAAACACTGAAGCTTTCTTT.

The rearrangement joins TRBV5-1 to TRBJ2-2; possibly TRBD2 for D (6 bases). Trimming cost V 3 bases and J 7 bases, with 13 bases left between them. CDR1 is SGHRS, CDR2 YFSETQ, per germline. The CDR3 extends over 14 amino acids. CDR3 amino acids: CASSSQGGGGELFF. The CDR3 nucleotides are TGCGCCAGCAGCTCGCAGGGAGGAGGCGGGGAGCTGTTTTTT.

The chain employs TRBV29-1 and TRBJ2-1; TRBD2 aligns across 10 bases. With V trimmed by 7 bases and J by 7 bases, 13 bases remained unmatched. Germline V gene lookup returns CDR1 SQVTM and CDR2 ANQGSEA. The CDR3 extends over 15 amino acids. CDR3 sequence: CSAQSVKLAGNEQFF. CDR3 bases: TGCAGCGCCCAGAGTGTAAAACTAGCGGGGAATGAGCAGTTCTTC.

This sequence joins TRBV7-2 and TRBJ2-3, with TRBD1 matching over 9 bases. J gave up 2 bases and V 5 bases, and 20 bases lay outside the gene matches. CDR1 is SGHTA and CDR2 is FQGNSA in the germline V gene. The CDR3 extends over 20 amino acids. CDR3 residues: CASSEDLVFPGTGNTDTQYF. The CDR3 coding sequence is TGTGCCAGCAGCGAAGACCTAGTGTTTCCTGGGACAGGGAACACAGATACGCAGTATTTT. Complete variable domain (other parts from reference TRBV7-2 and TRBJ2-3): GAGVSQSPSNKVTEKGKDVELRCDPISGHTALYWYRQSLGQGLEFLIYFQGNSAPDKSGLPSDRFSAERTGGSVSTLTIQRTQQEDSAVYLCASSEDLVFPGTGNTDTQYFGPGTRLTVL.

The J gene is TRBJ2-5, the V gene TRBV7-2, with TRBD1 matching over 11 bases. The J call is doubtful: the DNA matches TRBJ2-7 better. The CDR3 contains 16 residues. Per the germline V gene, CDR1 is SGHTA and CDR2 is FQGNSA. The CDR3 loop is CASSLASGQGAYEQYF. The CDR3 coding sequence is TGTGCCAGCAGCTTAGCGTCCGGACAGGGGGCTTACGAGCAGTACTTC.

The CDR3 DNA follows: TGTGCCAGCAGCCCGTTGAGGCAGGGGGACGGCTACACCTTC. It encodes CASSPLRQGDGYTF. The V and J genes are TRBV6-2 or TRBV6-3 and TRBJ1-2; 7 bases are shared with TRBD1. V shed 6 bases, J shed 8 bases, and the junction held 12 bases outside the gene matches. Germline CDR1 and CDR2: MNHEY and SVGEGT. The CDR3 is 14 residues long.

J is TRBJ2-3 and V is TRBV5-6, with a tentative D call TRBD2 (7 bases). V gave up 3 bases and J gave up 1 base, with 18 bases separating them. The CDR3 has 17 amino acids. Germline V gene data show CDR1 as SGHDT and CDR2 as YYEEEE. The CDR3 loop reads CASSWTRGAGGTDTQYF. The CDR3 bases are TGTGCCAGCAGCTGGACGAGGGGGGCGGGGGGCACAGATACGCAGTATTTT.

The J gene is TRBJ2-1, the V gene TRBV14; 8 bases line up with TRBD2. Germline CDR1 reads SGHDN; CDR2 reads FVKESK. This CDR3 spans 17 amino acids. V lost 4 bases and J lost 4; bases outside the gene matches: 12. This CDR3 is CASSPAAAGGHYNEQFF. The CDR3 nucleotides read TGTGCCAGCAGCCCAGCTGCGGCGGGGGGACATTACAATGAGCAGTTCTTC.

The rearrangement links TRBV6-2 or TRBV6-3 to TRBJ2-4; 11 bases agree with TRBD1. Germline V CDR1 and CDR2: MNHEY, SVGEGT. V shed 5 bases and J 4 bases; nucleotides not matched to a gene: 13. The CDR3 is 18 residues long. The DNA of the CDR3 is TGTGCCAGCAGTCTCACCATGGGACAGGGGGTCGCTAAAAACATTCAGTACTTC. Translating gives CASSLTMGQGVAKNIQYF.

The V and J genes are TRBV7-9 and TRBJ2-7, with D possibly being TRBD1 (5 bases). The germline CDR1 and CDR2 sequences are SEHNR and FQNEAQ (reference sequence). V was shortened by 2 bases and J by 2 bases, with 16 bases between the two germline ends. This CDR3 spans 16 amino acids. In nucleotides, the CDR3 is TGTGCCAGCAGCTTAAATTCCGGACACCGTGCCTACGAGCAGTACTTC. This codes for CASSLNSGHRAYEQYF.